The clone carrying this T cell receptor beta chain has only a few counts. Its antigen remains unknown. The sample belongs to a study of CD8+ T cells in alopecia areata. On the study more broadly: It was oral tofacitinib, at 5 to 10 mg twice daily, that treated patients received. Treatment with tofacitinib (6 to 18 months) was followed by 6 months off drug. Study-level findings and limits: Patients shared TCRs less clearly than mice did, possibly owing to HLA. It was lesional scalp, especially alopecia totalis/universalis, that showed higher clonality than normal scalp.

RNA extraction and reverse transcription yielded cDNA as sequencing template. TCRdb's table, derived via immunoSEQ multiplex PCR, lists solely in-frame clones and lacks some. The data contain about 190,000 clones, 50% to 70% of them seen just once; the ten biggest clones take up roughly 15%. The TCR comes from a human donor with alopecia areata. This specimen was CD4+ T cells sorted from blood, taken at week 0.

The CDR3: CASRPFRGNEKLFF. In nucleotides, the CDR3 is TGTGCCAGCAGACCTTTCCGCGGGAATGAAAAACTGTTTTTT. This chain connects TRBV6-5 to TRBJ1-4, with unresolved D. The CDR3 is 14 residues long. Germline loops: CDR1 MNHEY, CDR2 SVGAGI. V was pared by 6 bases and J by 5 bases, with 13 bases between.